A selection of T cell receptor beta chains follows, all from one sample in a study of shared clonotypes between healthy human individuals. Assay: immunoSEQ multiplex PCR; the TCRdb copy retains only in-frame clones and omits some. This table has about 800,000 clones, 96% appearing once. The sequencing input was naive CD8+ T cells sorted from blood. The origin of the receptors is a man aged 25 to 40 in good health. Each CDR3 is given without its conserved first and last residue.

V gene	J gene	CDR3 protein
TRBV14	TRBJ2-2	ASSQDVGSAVNTGELF
TRBV14	TRBJ2-5	ASSQGWLLEIETQY
TRBV11-2	TRBJ2-7	ASSDRGLNEQY
TRBV25-1	TRBJ1-1	AAGEGWHTEAF
TRBV10-2	TRBJ2-1	ASSALFLAGGPNEQF
TRBV6-1	TRBJ1-4	ASSVDRGTLIRTTNEKLF
TRBV28	TRBJ2-7	ASSLHGSTYEQY
TRBV30	TRBJ1-2	AWSDGANYGYT
TRBV27	TRBJ2-1	ASEFRQTRGLAGDSYNEQF
TRBV4-1	TRBJ1-2	ASSQGLYRRGMSGYT
TRBV5-5	TRBJ1-2	ASSADIANYGYT
TRBV7-2	TRBJ1-1	ASRPGLESTEAF
TRBV6-6	TRBJ2-7	ASSPAYEQY
TRBV6-6	TRBJ2-7	ASSPFGRDGSYEQY
TRBV5-5	TRBJ2-1	ASSFDPGDSLGDGEQF
TRBV11-2	TRBJ2-3	ASSPPSGSTDTQY